These 29 T cell receptor beta chains share one sample of origin, sequenced in a study of blood T cell repertoires in COVID-19. Clones were read by immunoSEQ multiplex PCR, and TCRdb kept only the in-frame ones, dropping some. The table shows tens of thousands of clones, with roughly 89% occurring only once. Material for sequencing was peripheral blood. The receptors originated from a man between 70 and 80 years old with active or convalescent COVID-19.

This chain connects TRBV9 to TRBJ2-5, with TRBD2 as a possible D gene (5 bases). V was cut by 4 bases and J by 2 bases, with 15 bases left in between. CDR1 and CDR2 (germline): SGDLS, YYNGEE. There are 15 residues in the CDR3. The CDR3 DNA follows: TGTGCCAGCAGCCCCCGACCCCGAGGGCAAGAGACCCAGTACTTC. Translation gives CASSPRPRGQETQYF.

In DNA form, the CDR3 reads TGTGCCAGCACCCACCAGGGGGAGGATCAGCCCCAGCATTTT. Translation: CASTHQGEDQPQHF. This rearrangement joins TRBV28 to TRBJ1-5; 7 bases are shared with TRBD1. There are 14 residues in the CDR3. Looked up from germline, CDR1 is MDHEN and CDR2 is SYDVKM. Trimming removed 7 bases from V and 5 bases from J; junction bases left unmatched: 8.

This chain uses TRBV6-5 with TRBJ1-1; D is unclear. V lost 8 bases, J lost 5 bases, and 15 bases lay in between. Germline V CDR1 and CDR2: MNHEY, SVGAGI. This CDR3 comprises 13 residues. CDR3 protein: CASGGLRYTEAFF. CDR3 DNA sequence: TGTGCCAGCGGCGGGCTTCGGTATACTGAAGCTTTCTTT.

The rearrangement joins TRBV9 to TRBJ1-3, with a weak D call TRBD1 (5 bases). Trimming left V 0 bases short and J 0 bases short, with 7 bases between. CDR1 and CDR2 from the germline V gene are SGDLS and YYNGEE. CDR3 length equals 15 residues. DNA of the CDR3: TGTGCCAGCAGCGTAGGACAGACCTCTGGAAACACCATATATTTT. This translates into CASSVGQTSGNTIYF. The whole variable domain, remainder taken from reference TRBV9 and TRBJ1-3, is DSGVTQTPKHLITATGQRVTLRCSPRSGDLSVYWYQQSLDQGLQFLIQYYNGEERAKGNILERFSAQQFPDLHSELNLSSLELGDSALYFCASSVGQTSGNTIYFGEGSWLTVV.

This chain joins TRBV19 and TRBJ2-1, with 8 bases matching TRBD2. The CDR3 totals 15 residues. CDR1 is LNHDA and CDR2 is SQIVND in the germline V gene (reference sequence). Germline trimming cut 3 bases from V and 5 bases from J; bases unmatched to any gene: 6. CDR3 DNA sequence: TGTGCCAGTAGTATGAGGTTGCGGGGGGACAATGAGCAGTTCTTC. Its protein product is CASSMRLRGDNEQFF.

The chain recombines TRBV12-3 or TRBV12-4 with TRBJ1-5; unclear D gene. V was clipped by 5 bases and J by 7 bases, with 9 bases between them. The CDR3 has 12 residues. CDR3 in DNA: TGTGCCAGCAGTCCAAACCAGCAGCCCCAGCATTTT. This codes for CASSPNQQPQHF.

About this clone itself: The junction differs from germline at one of its ends, possibly a read error. The V call is TRBV13, the J call TRBJ2-1, with a tentative D call TRBD2 (6 bases). This CDR3 is 14 amino acids long. In germline, CDR1 is PRHDT, CDR2 FYEKMQ (reference sequence). This CDR3 reads CASSNRDSNNEQFF. The CDR3 nucleotides read TGTGCCAGCAGCAACCGGGACTCCAACAATGAGCAGTTCTTC.

This chain joins TRBV7-2 and TRBJ2-5, with a possible D match to TRBD2 (7 bases). V shed 0 bases and J shed 4 bases, with 9 bases lying between them. CDR3 size: 14 residues. CDR1 and CDR2 (germline): SGHTA, FQGNSA. CDR3: CASSLARGGETQYF. CDR3 nucleotide sequence: TGTGCCAGCAGCTTAGCGAGGGGGGGAGAGACCCAGTACTTC.

The chain uses TRBV16 and TRBJ1-1; a weak D match, TRBD1 (6 bases). Trimming cost V 6 bases and J 1 base, with 15 bases left between them. From germline, CDR1 is KGHSY and CDR2 FQNENV. The CDR3 length is 15 residues. CDR3 bases: TGTGCCAGCAGTCCTAGATCACAGGGGAACACTGAAGCTTTCTTT. Amino acids: CASSPRSQGNTEAFF.

The rearrangement links TRBV6-2 or TRBV6-3 to TRBJ1-3; D remains ambiguous. CDR1 is MNHEY and CDR2 is SVGEGT in the germline V gene. Trimming left V 0 bases short and J 5 bases short, with 5 bases between. This CDR3 contains 13 residues. In nucleotides, the CDR3 is TGTGCCAGCAGTTACTCGGGCAGAAACACCATATATTTT. It codes for CASSYSGRNTIYF.

The V and J genes are TRBV5-6 and TRBJ2-7; 9 positions agree with TRBD1. The V gene's germline CDR1 is SGHDT and CDR2 YYEEEE. V shed 4 bases, J shed 7 bases, and the junction held 6 bases outside the gene matches. CDR3 length: 13 amino acids. This chain's CDR3 is CASSTGTGWEQYF. The CDR3 DNA is TGTGCCAGCAGCACAGGGACAGGGTGGGAGCAGTACTTC.

This clone was counted only a few times. The chain links TRBV10-3 to TRBJ1-2; 8 bases align to TRBD1. J was trimmed by 2 bases and V by 7 bases; bases with no gene match: 9. The germline gives CDR1 ENHRY, CDR2 SYGVKD. The CDR3 is 15 residues long. The CDR3 protein is CAITRDRNTNYGYTF. The CDR3 DNA sequence: TGTGCCATCACCCGGGACAGGAATACAAACTATGGCTACACCTTC.

The rearrangement links TRBV7-3 to TRBJ2-3; maybe TRBD2 (5 bases). The CDR3 loop spans 12 amino acids. V lost 3 bases and J 5 bases, leaving 6 bases between the germline ends. CDR1 is SGHTA and CDR2 is FQGTGA in the germline V gene. In nucleotides, the CDR3 is TGTGCCAGCAGCTTCGCGGGAGATACGCAGTATTTT. Residues: CASSFAGDTQYF.

The genes are TRBV6-5 and TRBJ2-7; TRBD1 matches at 9 bases. Germline lookup yields CDR1 MNHEY and CDR2 SVGAGI. V dropped 10 bases and J dropped 5; count of bases not matched to a gene: 9. CDR3 length equals 13 residues. CDR3 loop: CATKGQGSHEQYF. Here the CDR3 DNA reads TGTGCCACCAAAGGACAGGGGTCCCACGAGCAGTACTTC.

In its sample, this clone was seen a few times. The chain is built from TRBV30 and TRBJ1-2; 7 nucleotides align to TRBD1. Per germline, CDR1 GTSNPN and CDR2 SVGIG (reference sequence). J was trimmed by 7 bases and V by 4 bases; bases with no gene match: 15. The CDR3 totals 15 residues. CDR3 residues: CAWISRGATQVGYTF. Here the CDR3 DNA reads TGTGCCTGGATCTCCAGGGGGGCAACCCAGGTTGGCTACACCTTC. The variable domain in full, with the rest retrieved from reference TRBV30 and TRBJ1-2, is SQTIHQWPATLVQPVGSPLSLECTVEGTSNPNLYWYRQAAGRGLQLLFYSVGIGQISSEVPQNLSASRPQDRQFILSSKKLLLSDSGFYLCAWISRGATQVGYTFGSGTRLTVV.

The chain employs TRBV29-1 and TRBJ2-7; 7 bases fit TRBD2. The CDR3 contains 12 residues. Germline lookup yields CDR1 SQVTM and CDR2 ANQGSEA. Germline trimming cut 4 bases from V and 2 bases from J; bases unmatched to any gene: 2. CDR3 in amino acids: CSVGGGTYEQYF. The CDR3 nucleotides read TGCAGCGTTGGGGGGGGAACCTACGAGCAGTACTTC.

The chain employs TRBV19 and TRBJ2-2; possible D gene TRBD1, 6 bases. The CDR3 is made up of 15 amino acids. Germline CDR1 reads LNHDA; CDR2 reads SQIVND (reference sequence). V was shortened by 5 bases and J by 5 bases, with 15 bases between the two germline ends. CDR3 nucleotides: TGTGCCAGTAGTTATACCGGACAGAGGACCGGGGAGCTGTTTTTT. This gives the protein CASSYTGQRTGELFF. Full variable domain (outside the CDR3, taken from reference TRBV19 and TRBJ2-2): DGGITQSPKYLFRKEGQNVTLSCEQNLNHDAMYWYRQDPGQGLRLIYYSQIVNDFQKGDIAEGYSVSREKKESFPLTVTSAQKNPTAFYLCASSYTGQRTGELFFGEGSRLTVL.

The chain combines TRBV5-5 with TRBJ1-5, with D tentatively TRBD1 (6 bases). The V gene's germline CDR1 is SGHKS and CDR2 YYEKEE (reference sequence). The germline V and J ends were trimmed by 1 base and 0 bases, with 11 bases remaining between them. CDR3 length: 16 amino acids. CDR3 coding DNA: TGTGCCAGCAGCTTGACACAGGGATATAGCAATCAGCCCCAGCATTTT. Translation: CASSLTQGYSNQPQHF.

The chain carries TRBV11-1 and TRBJ2-1; TRBD1 matches at 7 bases. CDR1 and CDR2 (germline): SGHAT, FQDESV (reference sequence). V shed 6 bases and J 6 bases; nucleotides not matched to a gene: 5. This CDR3 contains 13 residues. CDR3: CASRIAGGNEQFF. CDR3 sequence (DNA): TGTGCCAGCAGAATAGCAGGGGGCAATGAGCAGTTCTTC.

The chain has TRBV2 and TRBJ1-4; D is perhaps TRBD1 (6 bases). This CDR3 spans 14 amino acids. CDR1 is SNHLY, CDR2 FYNNEI, per germline. The V and J ends lost 6 bases and 10 bases respectively, with 18 bases between them. CDR3 loop: CASSSGQVAGKLFF. CDR3 coding DNA: TGTGCCAGCAGCTCGGGACAAGTAGCAGGAAAACTGTTTTTT. Full variable domain (outside the CDR3, taken from reference TRBV2 and TRBJ1-4): EPEVTQTPSHQVTQMGQEVILRCVPISNHLYFYWYRQILGQKVEFLVSFYNNEISEKSEIFDDQFSVERPDGSNFTLKIRSTKLEDSAMYFCASSSGQVAGKLFFGSGTQLSVL.

This chain's CDR3 is CASMYRAGGEKLFF. The CDR3, as DNA: TGTGCCAGCATGTATCGGGCGGGTGGGGAAAAACTGTTTTTT. The chain links TRBV28 to TRBJ1-4; D is uncertain. Germline V gives CDR1 MDHEN, CDR2 SYDVKM. Trimming left V 7 bases short and J 8 bases short, with 17 bases between. This CDR3 comprises 14 residues.

CDR3 region: CATRQASRQLTDTQYF. CDR3 sequence (DNA): TGTGCCACCCGACAGGCTAGCAGGCAGTTAACAGATACGCAGTATTTT. The chain uses TRBV27 and TRBJ2-3; D perhaps matches TRBD1 (6 bases). The germline V and J ends were trimmed by 10 bases and 3 bases, with 23 bases remaining between them. Germline V lookup: CDR1 MNHEY, CDR2 SMNVEV (reference sequence). The CDR3 extends over 16 amino acids.

This clone occurred a few times. The chain has TRBV18 and TRBJ1-2, with no clear D. Looked up from germline, CDR1 is KGHSH and CDR2 is LQKENI. The V gene lost 2 bases and the J gene lost 8 bases, with 9 bases spanning the gap. The CDR3 extends over 12 amino acids. The DNA for the CDR3 is TGTGCCAGCTCACCAGGAGAGTGGGGCTACACCTTC. Amino acids: CASSPGEWGYTF. The full variable domain, completed using reference TRBV18 and TRBJ1-2, is NAGVMQNPRHLVRRRGQEARLRCSPMKGHSHVYWYRQLPEEGLKFMVYLQKENIIDESGMPKERFSAEFPKEGPSILRIQQVVRGDSAAYFCASSPGEWGYTFGSGTRLTVV.

The J gene is TRBJ1-2, the V gene TRBV29-1; 7 nucleotides align to TRBD1. Germline CDR1 reads SQVTM; CDR2 reads ANQGSEA. Trimming at V came to 6 bases and at J to 8 bases, leaving 9 bases not matched to a gene. CDR3 length: 12 amino acids. The CDR3 bases are TGCAGCGTGAACAGGGGTCGGCAAGGCTACACCTTC. Translated: CSVNRGRQGYTF.

The chain links TRBV15 to TRBJ2-1; 10 bases fit TRBD1. CDR1 and CDR2 from the germline V gene are LNHNV and YYDKDF (reference sequence). V dropped 0 bases and J dropped 9; count of bases not matched to a gene: 20. This CDR3 is 20 amino acids long. This CDR3 reads CATSRDTYRGGTGEGGEQFF. The DNA for the CDR3 is TGTGCCACCAGCAGAGATACCTATCGTGGCGGGACAGGGGAAGGTGGTGAGCAGTTCTTC.

The chain carries TRBV7-3 and TRBJ1-3; no clear D. The V end was cut by 3 bases, the J end by 0 bases, with 12 bases between. CDR1 is SGHTA and CDR2 is FQGTGA in the germline V gene. CDR3 length: 16 residues. CDR3 sequence (DNA): TGTGCCAGCAGCTTGAACCCGCCCGGCTCTGGAAACACCATATATTTT. Protein: CASSLNPPGSGNTIYF.

The V and J genes are TRBV7-2 and TRBJ2-1; 11 bases align to TRBD1. Trimming removed 5 bases from V and 0 bases from J; junction bases left unmatched: 12. CDR1 and CDR2 from the germline V gene are SGHTA and FQGNSA. The CDR3 runs 19 residues. As DNA, the CDR3 is TGTGCCAGCAGCCTCGGGACAGGGGGATCGGCAAGCTCCTACAATGAGCAGTTCTTC. Translated: CASSLGTGGSASSYNEQFF.

The V call is TRBV5-4, the J call TRBJ1-3; a weak D match, TRBD1 (6 bases). Per the germline V gene, CDR1 is SGHNT and CDR2 is YYREEE (reference sequence). Deletions cut 4 bases from V and 0 bases from J, with 14 bases between. The CDR3 loop spans 16 amino acids. DNA for the CDR3: TGTGCCAGCAGCCTGGTGGGGGCTACCTCTGGAAACACCATATATTTT. This translates into CASSLVGATSGNTIYF.

On this clone itself: In the same sample, other DNA sequences code for this CDR3. The chain links TRBV11-2 to TRBJ1-6; the D is unclear. The CDR3 sequence is 16 residues long. V was trimmed by 0 bases and J by 0 bases, leaving 6 bases between them. CDR1 SGHAT and CDR2 FQNNGV come from the germline V gene. The CDR3, as DNA: TGTGCCAGCAGCTTAGACCGGAGCTCCTATAATTCACCCCTCCACTTT. Its protein is CASSLDRSSYNSPLHF.